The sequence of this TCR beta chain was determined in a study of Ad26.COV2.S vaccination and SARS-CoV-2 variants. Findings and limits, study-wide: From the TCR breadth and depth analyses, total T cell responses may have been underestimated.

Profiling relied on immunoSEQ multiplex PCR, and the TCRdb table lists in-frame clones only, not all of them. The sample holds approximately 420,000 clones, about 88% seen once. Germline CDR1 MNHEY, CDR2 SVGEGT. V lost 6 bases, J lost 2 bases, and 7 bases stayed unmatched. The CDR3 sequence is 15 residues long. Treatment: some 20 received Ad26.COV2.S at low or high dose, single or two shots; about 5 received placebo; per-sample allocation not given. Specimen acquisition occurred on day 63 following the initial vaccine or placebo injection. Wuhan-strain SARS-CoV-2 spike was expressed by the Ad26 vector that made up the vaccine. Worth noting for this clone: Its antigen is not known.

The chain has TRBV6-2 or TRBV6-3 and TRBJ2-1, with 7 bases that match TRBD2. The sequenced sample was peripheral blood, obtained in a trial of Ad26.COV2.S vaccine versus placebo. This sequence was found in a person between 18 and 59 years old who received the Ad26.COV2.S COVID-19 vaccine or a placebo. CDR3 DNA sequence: TGTGCCAGCAGCCCCCGGGACTACCCCTACAATGAGCAGTTCTTC. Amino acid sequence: CASSPRDYPYNEQFF.